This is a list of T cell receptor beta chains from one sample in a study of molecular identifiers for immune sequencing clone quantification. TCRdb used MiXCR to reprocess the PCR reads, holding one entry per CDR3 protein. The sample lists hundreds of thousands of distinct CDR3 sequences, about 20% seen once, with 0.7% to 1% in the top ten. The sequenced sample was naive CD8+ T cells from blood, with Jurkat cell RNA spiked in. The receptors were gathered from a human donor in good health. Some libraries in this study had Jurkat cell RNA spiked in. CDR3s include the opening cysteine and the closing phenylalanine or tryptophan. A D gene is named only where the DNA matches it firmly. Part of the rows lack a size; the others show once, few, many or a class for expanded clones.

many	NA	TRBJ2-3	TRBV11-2	TGTGCCAGCAGCTTAGATCTGGTGGCCTCTAGCACAGATACGCAGTATTTT	CASSLDLVASSTDTQYF
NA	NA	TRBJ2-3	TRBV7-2	TGTGCCAGCAGCTTGCGGGGTCTAGTGGGAAGGTCAGGTACGCAGTATTTT	CASSLRGLVGRSGTQYF
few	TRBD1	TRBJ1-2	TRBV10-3	TGTGCCATCAGTGATCCGGACAGGCACTATGGCTACACCTTC	CAISDPDRHYGYTF
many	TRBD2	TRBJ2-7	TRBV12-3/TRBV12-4	TGTGCCAGCAGTTTCACCGGGACTAGCTCCGAGCAGTACTTC	CASSFTGTSSEQYF
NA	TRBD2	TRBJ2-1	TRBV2	TGTGCCAGCAGTGAAGCGTCTAGCGGGAGTCCCTACGATGAGCAGTTCTTC	CASSEASSGSPYDEQFF
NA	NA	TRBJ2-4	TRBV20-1	TGCAGTGCTAGGGCGATCGGGGGGCGACAGAGGGGACCCCTCGCAGGGAACATTCAGTACTTC	CSARAIGGRQRGPLAGNIQYF
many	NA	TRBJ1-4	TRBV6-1	TGTGCCAGCAGTGAATATGGGAGTAAACTGTTTTTT	CASSEYGSKLFF
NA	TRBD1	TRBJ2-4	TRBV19	TGTGCCAGTAGTGGCGACAGGGGGCCGAGAAACATTCAGCACTTC	CASSGDRGPRNIQHF
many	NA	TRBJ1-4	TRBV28	TGTGCCAGCATACAAGCAACTAATGAAAAACTGTTTTTT	CASIQATNEKLFF
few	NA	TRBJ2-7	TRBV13	TGTGCCAGCAGCTCCCCAAGGCGAGAGCAGTACTTC	CASSSPRREQYF
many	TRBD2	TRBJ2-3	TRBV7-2	TGTGCCAGCAGCTTCACTAGCGGGAGTGGGGCAGATACGCAGTATTTT	CASSFTSGSGADTQYF
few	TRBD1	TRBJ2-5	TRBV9	TGTGCCAGCAGCGGACAGGGGTTAGAGACCCAGTACTTC	CASSGQGLETQYF
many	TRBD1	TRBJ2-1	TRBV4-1	TGCGCCAGCAGCCAAGGGCCGGGACAGGAGAACAATGAGCAGTTCTTC	CASSQGPGQENNEQFF
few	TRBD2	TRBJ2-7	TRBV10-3	TGTGCCATCAGGGGGACTAGCGGCGAGCAGTACTTC	CAIRGTSGEQYF
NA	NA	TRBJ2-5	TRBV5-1	TGCGCCAGCAGCTCCGACCAGGGGACCCAAGAGACCCAGTACTTC	CASSSDQGTQETQYF
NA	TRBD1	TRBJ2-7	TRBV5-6	TGTGACAGCAGACACCGGACAGGGAGACTAGACGAGCAGTACTTC	CDSRHRTGRLDEQYF
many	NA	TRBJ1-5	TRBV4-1	TGCGCCAGCAGCCAAGATAGGGGGGCTCAGCCCCAGCATTTT	CASSQDRGAQPQHF
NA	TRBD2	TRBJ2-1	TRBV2	TGTGCCAGCAGTGAAGTAAGCGGGAGGGCCGGGTTAGAGCAGTTCTTC	CASSEVSGRAGLEQFF
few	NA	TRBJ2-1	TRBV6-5	TGTGCCAGCAGTTACTTCGCCGGCGGGTCTAGGTCCGGTGAGCAGTTCTTC	CASSYFAGGSRSGEQFF
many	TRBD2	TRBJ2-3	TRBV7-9	TGTGCCAGCAGTCTACAAAGCGGGGGGGCCTCCGATACGCAGTATTTT	CASSLQSGGASDTQYF
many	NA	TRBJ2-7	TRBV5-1	TGCGCCAGCAGCCCACAAATTCCGGACGGTCCGGGGTCCTACGAGCAGTACTTC	CASSPQIPDGPGSYEQYF
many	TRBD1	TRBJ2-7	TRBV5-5	TGTGCCAGCAGCTCTCCAGGGGGCCAAGACGAGCAGTACTTC	CASSSPGGQDEQYF
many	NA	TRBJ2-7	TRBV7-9	TGTGCCAGCAGGCCACCGGAGGCGGTCGAGCAGTACTTC	CASRPPEAVEQYF